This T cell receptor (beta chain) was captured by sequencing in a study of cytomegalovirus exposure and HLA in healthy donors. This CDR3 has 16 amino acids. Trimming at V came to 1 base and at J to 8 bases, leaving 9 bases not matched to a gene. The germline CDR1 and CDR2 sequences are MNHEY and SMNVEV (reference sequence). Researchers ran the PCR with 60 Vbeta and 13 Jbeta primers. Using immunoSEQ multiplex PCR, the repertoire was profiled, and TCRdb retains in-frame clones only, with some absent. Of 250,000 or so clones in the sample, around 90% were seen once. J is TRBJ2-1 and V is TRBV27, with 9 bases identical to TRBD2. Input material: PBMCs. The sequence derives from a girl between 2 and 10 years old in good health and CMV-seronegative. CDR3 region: CASSLFFSGGSDEQFF. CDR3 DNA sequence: TGTGCCAGCAGTTTATTTTTTAGCGGGGGAAGCGATGAGCAGTTCTTC.